The 2 T cell receptor beta chains in this list originate from one sample, sequenced in a study of control samples from healthy donors and cancer patients. The table came from immunoSEQ multiplex PCR; TCRdb's copy has only in-frame clones and leaves some out. The sample yields fewer than 60,000 clones, 80% to 90% seen once. The specimen was PBMCs. These receptors were collected from a woman aged 45 to 65 with lung cancer.

The V and J genes are TRBV6-6 and TRBJ1-5; maybe TRBD1 (6 bases). V gave up 4 bases and J gave up 0 bases, with 13 bases separating them. The germline V gene encodes CDR1 MNHNY and CDR2 SVGAGI (reference sequence). CDR3 length: 16 residues. The CDR3: CASSLTGLNSNQPQHF. In DNA, the CDR3 is TGTGCCAGCAGTTTGACAGGCCTAAATAGCAATCAGCCCCAGCATTTT.

The V gene is TRBV20-1, the J gene TRBJ2-7; possible D gene TRBD1, 5 bases. The ends were cut back, 6 bases at V and 3 bases at J, with 9 bases in the middle. There are 11 residues in the CDR3. From germline, CDR1 is DFQATT and CDR2 SNEGSKA (reference sequence). The CDR3 region has the DNA TGCAGTGCCCTCGACAGCTACGAGCAGTACTTC. Translating it yields CSALDSYEQYF.